Presented here are 2 T cell receptor beta chains from one specimen sequenced in a study of CD8 T cells in ankylosing spondylitis. TCRdb reanalysed the 5' RACE reads using MiXCR and keeps one entry per CDR3 protein. The repertoire includes 40,000 to 55,000 distinct CDR3 sequences, less than 8.5% of them detected once, and around 8.7% sits in the top ten. Input material: blood, either unsorted or a sorted T cell fraction (not recorded which). Receptor source: a female donor with ankylosing spondylitis or in good health (not recorded which).

This clonotype was observed at least ten times. This chain connects TRBV5-1 to TRBJ2-1; a possible D gene is TRBD2 (5 bases). The V and J ends lost 6 bases and 2 bases respectively, with 15 bases between them. This CDR3 has 15 amino acids. Germline CDR1 is SGHRS and CDR2 is YFSETQ. The chain's CDR3 is CASNWRADTYNEQFF. CDR3 DNA sequence: TGCGCCAGCAACTGGCGGGCAGATACCTACAATGAGCAGTTCTTC.

The chain uses TRBV5-1 and TRBJ1-1; maybe TRBD1 (5 bases). Trimming took off 3 bases at V and 2 bases at J, with 11 bases between the two ends. Germline lookup yields CDR1 SGHRS and CDR2 YFSETQ. The CDR3 is 14 amino acids. The CDR3 region has the DNA TGCGCCAGCAGCTCCGCGCAGGGTAACACTGAAGCTTTCTTT. It translates to CASSSAQGNTEAFF.